This T cell receptor beta chain is drawn from a study of breast tumors, draining lymph nodes, adjacent tissues. The study's findings and limits: Luminal-like breast cancer showed significantly higher tumor–nontumor repertoire similarity than basal-like.

TCRdb processed the multiplex PCR reads anew with MiXCR; each CDR3 protein has one entry. The sample carries about 200,000 distinct CDR3 sequences, over 25% recorded once. Concerning this clonotype itself: Its antigen is undetermined. The conserved closing phenylalanine or tryptophan is absent in this CDR3, likely reflecting a read error.

With 4 bases removed from V and 6 bases from J, the gap between germline ends came to 21 bases. Looked up from germline, CDR1 is LNHDA and CDR2 is SQIVND (reference sequence). The length of the CDR3 is 16 residues. Axillary draining lymph nodes of breast cancer patients supplied the node samples. The specimen was axillary lymph node tissue. This receptor was identified in a female donor with breast cancer. Some clones in this sample may be carry-over from other donors' samples. J is TRBJ2-5 and V is TRBV19, with D tentatively TRBD1 (7 bases). Here the CDR3 reads CASSTLQTTGRKTQYS. The CDR3 nucleotides are TGTGCCAGTAGTACACTCCAAACGACAGGGAGGAAGACCCAGTACTCC.